These 26 T cell receptor beta chains share one sample of origin, sequenced in a study of regulatory T cells in long-lasting Graves disease (dated by TCRdb to about 2021). Per the publication, the time point label means: persistent/refractory GD, antithyroid drugs over 5 years with positive TRAb. For both TCR sequencing and RNA sequencing, RNA was extracted from PBMCs using TRIzol. The method behind the library was multiplex PCR. Sequencing was performed on an Illumina HiSeq 4000. TCR beta libraries were built with iRepertoire HTBI primers and Arm-PCR amplification of CDR3 regions. TCRdb applied fastp at Q25 and MiXCR to the public reads, then kept only in-frame beta chains. Identical CDR3 protein sequences are pooled into one entry, listed with their most common genes and DNA. The sample contains some 370,000 distinct CDR3 sequences, roughly 25% of them found a single time. The ten largest make up less than 30% of the sample.

The sample was peripheral blood mononuclear cells (PBMCs), taken when the disease was refractory, from a patient treated with antithyroid drugs. The receptors stem from a woman between 40 and 55 years old with Graves disease. Donor details come from another sample of the same person, matched by shared clones.

The DNA of the CDR3 is TGCAGTGCTAGTTATGCGACGCACAGGGAGTTCCATTCACCCCTCCACTTT. It is translated as CSASYATHREFHSPLHF. J is TRBJ1-6 and V is TRBV20-1; D may be TRBD1 (6 bases). V was clipped by 3 bases and J by 8 bases, with 23 bases between them. Germline CDR1 is DFQATT and CDR2 is SNEGSKA (reference sequence). This CDR3 has 17 residues.

This clonotype was seen a few times. The chain is built from TRBV2 and TRBJ1-1, with TRBD1 matching over 8 bases. This CDR3 has 14 residues. Germline CDR1 reads SNHLY; CDR2 reads FYNNEI. V trimming: 6 bases; J trimming: 3 bases; junction bases outside the gene matches: 6. The CDR3 DNA sequence: TGTGCCAGCAGGAAGCCGACAGGGGACACTGAAGCTTTCTTT. This gives the protein CASRKPTGDTEAFF.

Ten or more counts support this clonotype. The chain joins TRBV28 to TRBJ1-4; the D is unclear. Germline V gene sequence: CDR1 MDHEN, CDR2 SYDVKM. The CDR3 is made up of 12 amino acids. The ends were cut back, 4 bases at V and 8 bases at J, with 8 bases in the middle. CDR3 DNA sequence: TGTGCCAGCAGTTCCCCCGGGGAAAAACTGTTTTTT. It encodes CASSSPGEKLFF.

The sample holds many counts of this clonotype. J is TRBJ1-1 and V is TRBV28, with a tentative D call TRBD1 (5 bases). CDR3 length: 17 residues. Between the trimmed V and J ends, which lost 4 bases and 1 base, there was a span of 19 bases. CDR1 is MDHEN and CDR2 is SYDVKM in the germline V gene. The CDR3 nucleotides read TGTGCCAGCAGTTGGGGCGACAGTGTATTACAGAACACTGAAGCTTTCTTT. Its translation is CASSWGDSVLQNTEAFF. The full variable domain, in which reference TRBV28 and TRBJ1-1 provide the parts outside the CDR3, is DVKVTQSSRYLVKRTGEKVFLECVQDMDHENMFWYRQDPGLGLRLIYFSYDVKMKEKGDIPEGYSVSREKKERFSLILESASTNQTSMYLCASSWGDSVLQNTEAFFGQGTRLTVV.

This clonotype was seen once. Likely a read error: the CDR3 ends without its conserved phenylalanine or tryptophan. This sequence joins TRBV7-9 and TRBJ1-4; 8 bases match TRBD1. The V gene's germline CDR1 is SEHNR and CDR2 FQNEAQ (reference sequence). This CDR3 spans 14 amino acids. After removal of 5 bases from V and 7 bases from J, the junction contained 6 bases not matched to a gene. CDR3 coding DNA: TGTGCCAGCAGCGCCGGACAGGGTAGTGAAAAACTGTTTTCT. The encoded protein is CASSAGQGSEKLFS.

The chain uses TRBV28 and TRBJ2-7, with a possible D match to TRBD2 (6 bases). Germline assignment: CDR1 MDHEN and CDR2 SYDVKM. The CDR3 spans 13 residues. V shed 8 bases and J shed 1 base, with 12 bases lying between them. In DNA, the CDR3 is TGTGCCAGCGTGGAGGGGAGTTCCTACGAGCAGTACTTC. Translation: CASVEGSSYEQYF. The full variable domain, in which reference TRBV28 and TRBJ2-7 provide the parts outside the CDR3, is DVKVTQSSRYLVKRTGEKVFLECVQDMDHENMFWYRQDPGLGLRLIYFSYDVKMKEKGDIPEGYSVSREKKERFSLILESASTNQTSMYLCASVEGSSYEQYFGPGTRLTVT.

This clonotype turned up a few times. J is TRBJ1-1 and V is TRBV2; a possible D gene is TRBD1 (5 bases). The CDR3 contains 14 residues. The ends were cut back, 7 bases at V and 0 bases at J, with 12 bases in the middle. CDR1 and CDR2 (germline): SNHLY, FYNNEI. The CDR3, as DNA: TGTGCCAGCATCCGGGGGGGATTGAACACTGAAGCTTTCTTT. It yields the protein CASIRGGLNTEAFF.

This clonotype was detected ten times or more. This chain links TRBV6-5 with TRBJ1-2; tentative D call: TRBD1 (5 bases). The CDR3 totals 15 residues. From germline, CDR1 is MNHEY and CDR2 SVGAGI. V lost 2 bases and J 6 bases, leaving 16 bases between the germline ends. The CDR3: CASSYGPQGRNGYTF. In DNA, the CDR3 is TGTGCCAGCAGTTACGGACCCCAGGGTAGGAATGGCTACACCTTC.

This clonotype was seen repeatedly, ten times or more. The CDR3 DNA follows: TGCGCCAGCAGAACAGGGGGCAACGGTGATGGAAAACTGTTTTTT. This gives the protein CASRTGGNGDGKLFF. V usage is TRBV10-2 and J usage is TRBJ1-4; 9 bases line up with TRBD1. With 6 bases clipped from V and 10 bases from J, the junction kept 12 bases outside the gene matches. Germline V lookup: CDR1 WSHSY, CDR2 SAAADI. The CDR3 totals 15 residues.

V and J are TRBV7-6 and TRBJ1-3; D is perhaps TRBD1 (5 bases). Germline-derived CDR1 and CDR2 are SGHVS and FNYEAQ. This CDR3 is built from 14 residues. The ends were cut back, 2 bases at V and 7 bases at J, with 12 bases in the middle. CDR3 coding DNA: TGTGCCAGCAGCTTAACTGGGGGGAGCAACACCATATATTTT. Amino acid sequence: CASSLTGGSNTIYF.

This clonotype has more than one count but fewer than ten. The genes are TRBV3-1 and TRBJ1-5, with D maybe TRBD1 (5 bases). Trimming stripped 4 bases from V and 9 bases from J, with 13 bases between. This CDR3 contains 13 residues. Germline loops: CDR1 LGHDT, CDR2 YNNKEL (reference sequence). For the CDR3, the DNA is TGTGCCAGCAGCCTCGGGCAGGGCGCGCCCCAGCATTTT. This codes for CASSLGQGAPQHF. Using reference TRBV3-1 and TRBJ1-5 for the parts outside the CDR3, the full variable domain is DTAVSQTPKYLVTQMGNDKSIKCEQNLGHDTMYWYKQDSKKFLKIMFSYNNKELIINETVPNRFSPKSPDKAHLNLHINSLELGDSAVYFCASSLGQGAPQHFGDGTRLSIL.

Details on this clonotype: A much larger clone differs by one base, so this may be a read error. J is TRBJ1-5 and V is TRBV5-6; D is ambiguous. This CDR3 region has 16 residues. The germline CDR1 and CDR2 sequences are SGHDT and YYEEEE. V was cut by 4 bases and J by 4 bases, with 18 bases left in between. CDR3 sequence: CASSLSDPGPNQPQHF. CDR3 in DNA: TGTGCCAGCAGCCTCTCGGACCCCGGCCCTAATCAGCCCCAGCATTTT.

This clonotype was counted ten times or more. This sequence joins TRBV27 and TRBJ2-7, with D possibly being TRBD1 (6 bases). Per the germline V gene, CDR1 is MNHEY and CDR2 is SMNVEV (reference sequence). Trimming took off 3 bases at V and 5 bases at J, with 14 bases between the two ends. The CDR3 is made up of 14 amino acids. CDR3 DNA sequence: TGTGCCAGCAGTTTGTCCAGGGGTCAGGACGAGCAGTACTTC. Its translation is CASSLSRGQDEQYF.

The chain carries TRBV20-1 and TRBJ2-2; no clear D. The V end lost 2 bases, the J end lost 6 bases, and 10 bases lay between the germline ends. This CDR3 spans 13 amino acids. Germline lookup yields CDR1 DFQATT and CDR2 SNEGSKA (reference sequence). As DNA, the CDR3 is TGCAGTGCTAGACCGCAAACGGCCGGGGAGCTGTTTTTT. Amino acid sequence: CSARPQTAGELFF.

This clonotype appeared once. J is TRBJ2-2 and V is TRBV27; 7 bases are shared with TRBD2. CDR1 MNHEY and CDR2 SMNVEV come from the germline V gene (reference sequence). After removal of 6 bases from V and 3 bases from J, the junction contained 7 bases not matched to a gene. The CDR3 is 15 amino acids. The CDR3 protein is CASRTRDYYTGELFF. The CDR3, as DNA: TGTGCCAGCAGAACTCGGGACTACTACACCGGGGAGCTGTTTTTT.

The V and J genes are TRBV13 and TRBJ2-6; TRBD1 might be the D (5 bases). V dropped 3 bases and J dropped 0 bases, with 9 bases sitting between them. Germline CDR1 reads PRHDT; CDR2 reads FYEKMQ (reference sequence). The CDR3 sequence is 16 residues long. As DNA, the CDR3 is TGTGCCAGCAGCTTCTTTACAGGCTCTGGGGCCAACGTCCTGACTTTC. Translation: CASSFFTGSGANVLTF.

The V and J genes are TRBV11-2 and TRBJ2-2, with 8 bases that match TRBD1. Germline assignment: CDR1 SGHAT and CDR2 FQNNGV. J gave up 5 bases and V 4 bases, and 9 bases lay outside the gene matches. This CDR3 has 16 residues. This CDR3 reads CASSSPDRVRTGELFF. In DNA form, the CDR3 reads TGTGCCAGCAGCTCACCGGACAGGGTGAGAACCGGGGAGCTGTTTTTT.

The chain links TRBV14 to TRBJ2-7, with 10 bases that match TRBD2. Looked up from germline, CDR1 is SGHDN and CDR2 is FVKESK. The trim removed 0 bases at V and 4 bases at J, leaving 3 bases unmatched. The CDR3 spans 15 residues. The CDR3 nucleotides read TGTGCCAGCAGCCAAGACCCAGCGGGAGGGTACGAGCAGTACTTC. The encoded protein is CASSQDPAGGYEQYF.

This clonotype occurred a few times. V gene TRBV11-2 combines with J gene TRBJ1-1, with D unresolved. The V end lost 5 bases, the J end lost 1 base, and 8 bases lay between the germline ends. The CDR3 extends over 13 amino acids. Looked up from germline, CDR1 is SGHAT and CDR2 is FQNNGV. The CDR3 region is CASSIRQNTEAFF. CDR3 nucleotide sequence: TGTGCCAGCAGCATTCGACAGAACACTGAAGCTTTCTTT.

There are many counts of this clonotype. The chain carries TRBV20-1 and TRBJ2-7; D unclear. The CDR3 spans 14 residues. Germline V gene lookup returns CDR1 DFQATT and CDR2 SNEGSKA (reference sequence). V gave up 2 bases and J gave up 2 bases, with 13 bases separating them. CDR3 DNA: TGCAGTGCTAGATTCGGCGGTGGGACCTACGAGCAGTACTTC. Translation gives CSARFGGGTYEQYF.

This clonotype has a count of ten or more. DNA of the CDR3: TGTGCCAGCAGTGAAGATAACAGGCCCTACGAGCAGTACTTC. Translated, it gives CASSEDNRPYEQYF. This chain joins TRBV2 and TRBJ2-7, with D maybe TRBD1 (5 bases). CDR3 length equals 14 residues. V shed 1 base and J shed 2 bases, with 9 bases lying between them. Germline V gives CDR1 SNHLY, CDR2 FYNNEI.

This chain links TRBV4-1 with TRBJ1-1; D not certain. V lost 3 bases and J 0 bases, leaving 11 bases between the germline ends. The V gene's germline CDR1 is MGHRA and CDR2 YSYEKL. The CDR3 loop spans 15 amino acids. CDR3 loop: CASSHLSGMNTEAFF. The CDR3 DNA is TGCGCCAGCAGCCATCTCTCTGGTATGAACACTGAAGCTTTCTTT.

This clonotype was seen a few times. A much larger clone is a single base away; this may be a read error. The V gene is TRBV2, the J gene TRBJ1-1; D gene uncertain. The length of the CDR3 is 13 residues. The V end was cut by 6 bases, the J end by 1 base, with 9 bases between. Germline CDR1 SNHLY, CDR2 FYNNEI. In nucleotides, the CDR3 is TGTGCCAGCAGACCCGTCCAGAACACTGAAGCTTTCTTT. Translated: CASRPVQNTEAFF. Filled out from reference TRBV2 and TRBJ1-1, the complete variable domain reads EPEVTQTPSHQVTQMGQEVILRCVPISNHLYFYWYRQILGQKVEFLVSFYNNEISEKSEIFDDQFSVERPDGSNFTLKIRSTKLEDSAMYFCASRPVQNTEAFFGQGTRLTVV.

This clonotype was detected many times. The chain's CDR3 is CASRPWGAGEGETQYF. CDR3 bases: TGTGCCAGCAGACCTTGGGGGGCGGGAGAGGGAGAGACCCAGTACTTC. V and J are TRBV12-3 or TRBV12-4 and TRBJ2-5; D might be TRBD2 (7 bases). This CDR3 has 16 residues. Trimming cost V 6 bases and J 4 bases, with 21 bases left between them.

CDR3: CSAPLGGAKNIQYF. In DNA form, the CDR3 reads TGCAGTGCCCCCTTGGGGGGAGCCAAAAACATTCAGTACTTC. V and J are TRBV20-1 and TRBJ2-4; weak D call: TRBD2 (6 bases). The V end was cut by 6 bases, the J end by 0 bases, with 12 bases between. This CDR3 is built from 14 residues. Germline V CDR1 and CDR2: DFQATT, SNEGSKA (reference sequence).

The chain carries TRBV24-1 and TRBJ1-5; weak D call: TRBD1 (6 bases). Trimming shortened V by 3 bases and J by 4 bases, and 9 bases separated the two germline ends. CDR1 and CDR2 from the germline V gene are KGHDR and SFDVKD. The CDR3 length is 14 residues. The CDR3 here is CATSDRQANQPQHF. Written as DNA, the CDR3 is TGTGCCACCAGTGATAGACAGGCTAATCAGCCCCAGCATTTT.